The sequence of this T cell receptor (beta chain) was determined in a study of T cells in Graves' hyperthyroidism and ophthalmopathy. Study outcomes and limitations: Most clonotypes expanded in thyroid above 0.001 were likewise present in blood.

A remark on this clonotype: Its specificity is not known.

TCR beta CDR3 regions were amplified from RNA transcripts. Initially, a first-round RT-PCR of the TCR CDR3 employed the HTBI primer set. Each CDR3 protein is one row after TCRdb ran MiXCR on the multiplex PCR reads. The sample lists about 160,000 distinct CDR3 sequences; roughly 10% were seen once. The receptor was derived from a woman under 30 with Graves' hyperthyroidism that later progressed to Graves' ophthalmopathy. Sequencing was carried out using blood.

The CDR3 nucleotides are TGTGCCAGCAGCCCCAGTTTGGGGCTGGCAATGAGGGATCAGCCCCAGCATTTT. It encodes CASSPSLGLAMRDQPQHF. The genes are TRBV9 and TRBJ1-5, with D possibly matching TRBD1 (5 bases). CDR3 length equals 18 residues. Trimming shortened V by 4 bases and J by 5 bases, and 25 bases separated the two germline ends. The germline V gene encodes CDR1 SGDLS and CDR2 YYNGEE. Full variable domain (missing parts from reference TRBV9 and TRBJ1-5): DSGVTQTPKHLITATGQRVTLRCSPRSGDLSVYWYQQSLDQGLQFLIQYYNGEERAKGNILERFSAQQFPDLHSELNLSSLELGDSALYFCASSPSLGLAMRDQPQHFGDGTRLSIL.